The next 4 T cell receptor beta chains were all read from a single sample in a study of T cells in narcolepsy. Sequencing used immunoSEQ multiplex PCR; TCRdb keeps in-frame clones, though not all of them. The table shows fewer than 35,000 clones, with roughly 80% occurring only once. The source material was CD45RA- memory CD4+ T cells from PBMCs. The source of these receptors is a human donor with narcolepsy.

The chain links TRBV27 to TRBJ2-7; 7 bases align to TRBD1. This CDR3 is 12 amino acids long. J gave up 6 bases and V 5 bases, and 4 bases lay outside the gene matches. Germline values: CDR1 MNHEY, CDR2 SMNVEV (reference sequence). CDR3 sequence (DNA): TGTGCCAGCAGTGCTGCAGGGGGCGAGCAGTACTTC. Encoded protein: CASSAAGGEQYF.

This chain uses TRBV7-2 with TRBJ2-3; TRBD2 agrees at 16 bases. The CDR3 sequence is 19 residues long. J gave up 2 bases and V 3 bases, and 8 bases lay outside the gene matches. The germline V gene has CDR1 SGHTA and CDR2 FQGNSA. Here the CDR3 reads CASSFLPGLAGGDTDTQYF. As DNA, the CDR3 is TGTGCCAGCAGCTTCCTACCGGGACTAGCGGGAGGGGACACAGATACGCAGTATTTT.

The rearrangement uses TRBV2 and TRBJ1-5; D is uncertain. The CDR3 length is 14 residues. V dropped 2 bases and J dropped 0 bases, with 5 bases sitting between them. From germline, CDR1 is SNHLY and CDR2 FYNNEI. DNA for the CDR3: TGTGCCAGCAGTGAAATGATTAGCAATCAGCCCCAGCATTTT. As protein: CASSEMISNQPQHF. The variable domain in full, completed from reference TRBV2 and TRBJ1-5, reads EPEVTQTPSHQVTQMGQEVILRCVPISNHLYFYWYRQILGQKVEFLVSFYNNEISEKSEIFDDQFSVERPDGSNFTLKIRSTKLEDSAMYFCASSEMISNQPQHFGDGTRLSIL.

A few counts support this clone. The rearrangement links TRBV7-9 to TRBJ2-5; tentatively, D is TRBD1 or TRBD2 (5 bases each). Germline V gene lookup returns CDR1 SEHNR and CDR2 FQNEAQ (reference sequence). Deletions cut 3 bases from V and 5 bases from J, with 16 bases between. This CDR3 has 15 amino acids. The CDR3 reads CASSFGQVGRETQYF. In DNA form, the CDR3 reads TGTGCCAGCAGCTTTGGTCAGGTGGGACGGGAGACCCAGTACTTC.